These 26 T cell receptor beta chains originate from one sample sequenced in a study of cytomegalovirus exposure and HLA in healthy donors. Primers: 60 Vbeta forward and 13 Jbeta reverse. Clones were sequenced by immunoSEQ multiplex PCR, and TCRdb holds only the in-frame ones, with some missing. This sample yields more than 100,000 clones, of which roughly 71% are seen a single time; approximately 5.4% belongs to the top ten. The material sequenced was PBMCs. These receptors came from a woman between 45 and 65 years old in good health and CMV-seropositive.

The chain couples TRBV12-5 to TRBJ1-5; D may be TRBD1 (6 bases). Trimming cost V 7 bases and J 4 bases, with 11 bases left between them. The CDR3 contains 13 residues. CDR1 and CDR2 from the germline V gene are LGHNT and FRNRAP. CDR3 residues: CASAERGNQPQHF. DNA of the CDR3: TGTGCTAGTGCCGAAAGGGGGAATCAGCCCCAGCATTTT.

The rearrangement joins TRBV2 to TRBJ2-7; 12 nucleotides match TRBD2. Germline values: CDR1 SNHLY, CDR2 FYNNEI. V gave up 9 bases and J gave up 2 bases; unmatched junction bases: 14. The CDR3 consists of 17 residues. CDR3 in amino acids: CARSKDSTSGSAYEQYF. The CDR3 DNA reads TGTGCCAGATCCAAGGATTCGACTAGCGGGAGTGCCTACGAGCAGTACTTC.

A single count supports this clone. A read error may account for a junction end that differs from germline. The CDR3 loop reads CAWTPPRTAFNYGYPF. The CDR3 nucleotides are TGTGCCTGGACCCCTCCCCGGACTGCTTTTAACTATGGCTACCCCTTC. This chain connects TRBV30 to TRBJ1-2, with D unresolved. There are 16 residues in the CDR3. Germline CDR1 reads GTSNPN; CDR2 reads SVGIG (reference sequence).

CDR3 nucleotides: TGTGCCTGGACGGGGGGAGGTAACACTGAAGCTTTCTTT. As protein: CAWTGGGNTEAFF. The chain employs TRBV30 and TRBJ1-1, with D maybe TRBD1 (5 bases). CDR1 and CDR2 (germline): GTSNPN, SVGIG (reference sequence). The ends were cut back, 4 bases at V and 2 bases at J, with 11 bases in the middle. The CDR3 has 13 residues.

The genes are TRBV6-5 and TRBJ2-1, with D unresolved. In germline, CDR1 is MNHEY, CDR2 SVGAGI. V lost 10 bases, J lost 2 bases, and 15 bases lay in between. This CDR3 region has 14 residues. The CDR3 reads CATQFSLTYNEQFF. The CDR3 DNA sequence: TGTGCCACCCAATTTAGTTTGACCTACAATGAGCAGTTCTTC.

This sequence joins TRBV19 and TRBJ1-5; no definite D call. This CDR3 comprises 14 residues. Between the trimmed V and J ends, which lost 2 bases and 3 bases, there was a span of 8 bases. Germline CDR1 reads LNHDA; CDR2 reads SQIVND (reference sequence). CDR3 protein: CASSIREYNQPQHF. In DNA form, the CDR3 reads TGTGCCAGTAGTATAAGGGAGTACAATCAGCCCCAGCATTTT.

This chain joins TRBV11-2 and TRBJ2-7; maybe TRBD1 (6 bases). V shed 5 bases and J shed 1 base, with 12 bases lying between them. The CDR3 consists of 14 residues. Germline V gene lookup returns CDR1 SGHAT and CDR2 FQNNGV. CDR3 sequence reads: CASSHQGNSYEQYF. DNA for the CDR3: TGTGCCAGCAGCCATCAGGGGAATTCCTACGAGCAGTACTTC.

V and J are TRBV7-8 and TRBJ1-5; 8 nucleotides agree with TRBD1. The CDR3 runs to 15 residues. Losses at the gene ends were 4 bases for V and 9 bases for J; bases not matched to a gene: 11. The germline gives CDR1 SGHVS, CDR2 FQNEAQ. In nucleotides, the CDR3 is TGTGCCAGCAGCTATGACAGGGGAGTTCCTCGGCCCCAGCATTTT. This translates into CASSYDRGVPRPQHF.

V usage is TRBV6-6 and J usage is TRBJ2-1; 9 positions match TRBD1. Trimming cost V 8 bases and J 8 bases; bases outside gene matches: 7. CDR1 and CDR2 (germline): MNHNY, SVGAGI (reference sequence). This CDR3 region has 13 residues. The CDR3 DNA is TGTGCCAGCGAGGACAGGGGCGCCGATGAGCAGTTCTTC. Protein sequence: CASEDRGADEQFF.

This clone has a single count. The rearrangement joins TRBV5-6 to TRBJ2-1, with a tentative D call TRBD2 (5 bases). Between the trimmed V and J ends, which lost 0 bases and 8 bases, there was a span of 12 bases. Germline values: CDR1 SGHDT, CDR2 YYEEEE. This CDR3 is built from 14 residues. CDR3 amino acids: CASSLVGRADEQFF. The CDR3 DNA reads TGTGCCAGCAGCTTGGTCGGGCGGGCGGATGAGCAGTTCTTC. Full variable domain (missing parts from reference TRBV5-6 and TRBJ2-1): DAGVTQSPTHLIKTRGQQVTLRCSPKSGHDTVSWYQQALGQGPQFIFQYYEEEERQRGNFPDRFSGHQFPNYSSELNVNALLLGDSALYLCASSLVGRADEQFFGPGTRLTVL.

There are a few counts of this clone. CDR3 DNA: TGTGCCAGCACGAACGGGTGGAATGAGCAGTTCTTC. This encodes CASTNGWNEQFF. This sequence joins TRBV6-5 and TRBJ2-1; no firm D call. Looked up from germline, CDR1 is MNHEY and CDR2 is SVGAGI. V lost 7 bases, J lost 7 bases, and 11 bases lay in between. The CDR3 is 12 residues long.

This sequence joins TRBV7-9 and TRBJ1-2, with 7 bases matching TRBD1. V was clipped by 6 bases and J by 9 bases; unmatched bases: 10. The CDR3 runs to 13 residues. Germline lookup yields CDR1 SEHNR and CDR2 FQNEAQ (reference sequence). The DNA of the CDR3 is TGTGCCAGCAGTCAAGACAGGGAGGAACGCTACACCTTC. Amino acids: CASSQDREERYTF.

This chain links TRBV7-8 with TRBJ1-4; TRBD1 might be the D (6 bases). CDR1 is SGHVS and CDR2 is FQNEAQ in the germline V gene. The V end was cut by 11 bases, the J end by 6 bases, with 13 bases between. The CDR3 totals 12 residues. The CDR3 is CAGGGADEKLFF. Here the CDR3 DNA reads TGTGCCGGGGGGGGCGCGGATGAAAAACTGTTTTTT.

The chain recombines TRBV19 with TRBJ1-6, with 9 bases aligning to TRBD1. The CDR3 is 15 residues long. CDR1 and CDR2 (germline): LNHDA, SQIVND (reference sequence). Trimming at V came to 3 bases and at J to 7 bases, leaving 4 bases not matched to a gene. In DNA, the CDR3 is TGTGCCAGTAGTATTCGAGGACAGGGGAATTCACCCCTCCACTTT. This codes for CASSIRGQGNSPLHF.

The chain has TRBV7-2 and TRBJ1-1; D is unresolved. The CDR3 has 15 residues. From germline, CDR1 is SGHTA and CDR2 FQGNSA. Deletions cut 6 bases from V and 4 bases from J, with 18 bases between. The CDR3 sequence is CASSRNGIRITEAFF. DNA for the CDR3: TGTGCCAGCAGTCGTAACGGGATCAGGATCACTGAAGCTTTCTTT.

V usage is TRBV4-2 and J usage is TRBJ1-5; D is uncertain. The CDR3 spans 13 residues. Trimming pared 1 base from V and 4 bases from J, leaving 5 bases between. Germline V CDR1 and CDR2: LGHNA, YNFKEQ. The CDR3 DNA reads as TGTGCCAGCAGCCAAGGGAGTAATCAGCCCCAGCATTTT. Translated, it gives CASSQGSNQPQHF.

This clone was detected only once. CDR3 sequence: CASRSPGQGNEAFF. CDR3 nucleotides: TGTGCCAGCAGATCCCCGGGACAGGGAAATGAAGCTTTCTTT. The chain couples TRBV5-4 to TRBJ1-1; TRBD1 matches 9 bases. The CDR3 spans 14 residues. Looked up from germline, CDR1 is SGHNT and CDR2 is YYREEE (reference sequence). V was pared by 5 bases and J by 7 bases, with 9 bases of the junction left unmatched.

V gene TRBV2 combines with J gene TRBJ1-2; unclear D gene. CDR1 and CDR2 from the germline V gene are SNHLY and FYNNEI. The CDR3 runs to 12 residues. Trimming shortened V by 11 bases and J by 0 bases, and 10 bases separated the two germline ends. The CDR3 reads CACRGTNYGYTF. In nucleotides, the CDR3 is TGTGCCTGTCGCGGGACTAACTATGGCTACACCTTC.

The genes are TRBV4-3 and TRBJ1-2; 8 bases fit TRBD1. There are 19 residues in the CDR3. The trim removed 0 bases at V and 8 bases at J, leaving 20 bases unmatched. Germline CDR1 reads LGHNA; CDR2 reads YSLEER. The CDR3 sequence: CASSQDWGTGAGELFGYTF. The CDR3 DNA reads as TGCGCCAGCAGCCAAGATTGGGGGACAGGCGCGGGAGAACTTTTCGGCTACACCTTC.

The V gene is TRBV6-6, the J gene TRBJ1-1, with 10 bases that match TRBD1. This CDR3 is 16 amino acids long. Germline V gives CDR1 MNHNY, CDR2 SVGAGI (reference sequence). The V gene end was trimmed by 8 bases and the J gene end by 5 bases; junction bases not matched to a gene: 14. The CDR3 sequence is CASSGDRGLSGTEAFF. The CDR3 nucleotides read TGTGCCAGCTCGGGGGACAGGGGTTTAAGTGGGACTGAAGCTTTCTTT.

This clone has a handful of counts. J is TRBJ2-1 and V is TRBV4-1; 8 bases agree with TRBD1. The CDR3 consists of 12 residues. The V and J ends lost 1 base and 15 bases, in that order; junction bases with no gene match: 5. Germline loops: CDR1 MGHRA, CDR2 YSYEKL. This chain's CDR3 is CASSQGQGPVFF. CDR3 bases: TGCGCCAGCAGCCAAGGACAGGGGCCCGTGTTCTTC.

This clone was seen a few times. V gene TRBV5-1 combines with J gene TRBJ2-4; D unresolved. V dropped 4 bases and J dropped 7 bases, with 15 bases sitting between them. CDR1 is SGHRS and CDR2 is YFSETQ in the germline V gene. There are 14 residues in the CDR3. The DNA of the CDR3 is TGCGCCAGCAGCCCCGATGCCTACGGGAACATTCAGTACTTC. This gives the protein CASSPDAYGNIQYF.

This chain uses TRBV6-5 with TRBJ1-1, with D unclear. V dropped 5 bases and J dropped 1 base, with 8 bases sitting between them. CDR3 length: 13 residues. Germline V gene lookup returns CDR1 MNHEY and CDR2 SVGAGI. The DNA of the CDR3 is TGTGCCAGCAGTGAGAGGGCGAACACTGAAGCTTTCTTT. Protein: CASSERANTEAFF.

In nucleotides, the CDR3 is TGTGCTAGTGGTTTGGGGCGCAATCAGCCCCAGCATTTT. Protein: CASGLGRNQPQHF. The chain couples TRBV12-5 to TRBJ1-5, with D hard to call. The CDR3 covers 13 residues. The germline V gene encodes CDR1 LGHNT and CDR2 FRNRAP. The ends were cut back, 1 base at V and 2 bases at J, with 3 bases in the middle.

The chain has TRBV2 and TRBJ1-2, with TRBD1 identical over 8 bases. CDR1 is SNHLY and CDR2 is FYNNEI in the germline V gene. The CDR3 loop spans 15 amino acids. With V trimmed by 7 bases and J by 4 bases, 11 bases remained unmatched. CDR3 residues: CASILQGASVYGYTF. The CDR3 DNA is TGTGCCAGCATCCTCCAGGGGGCGTCAGTCTATGGCTACACCTTC.

The rearrangement links TRBV29-1 to TRBJ2-7; 10 bases fit TRBD2. J lost 0 bases, V lost 2 bases, and 4 bases had no gene match. This CDR3 is built from 15 residues. CDR1 is SQVTM and CDR2 is ANQGSEA in the germline V gene. As DNA, the CDR3 is TGCAGCGTTGAAACATTAGCGGGGGGCTCCTACGAGCAGTACTTC. Protein sequence: CSVETLAGGSYEQYF.